This passage covers 9 T cell receptor beta chains from one sample sequenced in a study of early T cells in non-severe SARS-CoV-2 infection. From the 5' RACE reads, TCRdb called clonotypes with MiXCR, one entry per CDR3 protein. Among some 77,000 distinct CDR3 sequences listed, approximately 5% were seen once. The material sequenced was whole blood, taken at baseline. The receptors stem from an adult who was a healthcare worker with PCR-confirmed SARS-CoV-2 infection or an uninfected control (not recorded which).

This clonotype was picked up many times. V usage is TRBV24-1 and J usage is TRBJ2-1, with D possibly matching TRBD2 (6 bases). CDR3 length: 17 amino acids. Trimming removed 5 bases at V and 4 bases at J, with 20 bases between. Germline V gene data show CDR1 as KGHDR and CDR2 as SFDVKD. CDR3 in DNA: TGTGCCACCAGTGTCGCCACTAGCAGCCTTCGGTACAATGAGCAGTTCTTC. It is translated as CATSVATSSLRYNEQFF.

This clonotype was recorded a few times. This rearrangement joins TRBV4-1 to TRBJ2-7, with D perhaps matching TRBD2 (5 bases). V lost 4 bases and J 3 bases, leaving 16 bases between the germline ends. Germline V gene lookup returns CDR1 MGHRA and CDR2 YSYEKL. The CDR3 runs 15 residues. CDR3 DNA sequence: TGCGCCAGCAGCCCGGAGCCACTAGAAGGCTACGAGCAGTACTTC. It yields the protein CASSPEPLEGYEQYF.

This clonotype was counted at least ten times. V usage is TRBV12-3 or TRBV12-4 and J usage is TRBJ2-6; D is undetermined. There are 17 residues in the CDR3. The V end lost 1 base, the J end lost 3 bases, and 13 bases lay between the germline ends. CDR3 bases: TGTGCCAGCAGTTTAGTTGGATCCGGACGTGGGGCCAACGTCCTGACTTTC. Its protein is CASSLVGSGRGANVLTF.

The chain couples TRBV6-5 to TRBJ1-2; a weak D match, TRBD1 (6 bases). The CDR3 is made up of 13 amino acids. From germline, CDR1 is MNHEY and CDR2 SVGAGI. V lost 6 bases and J 6 bases, leaving 14 bases between the germline ends. CDR3 in amino acids: CASSLGGRNGYTF. The CDR3 nucleotides are TGTGCCAGCAGCCTAGGGGGTCGGAATGGCTACACCTTC.

This clonotype was counted at least ten times. V and J are TRBV2 and TRBJ2-1, with 8 positions matching TRBD1. The V gene's germline CDR1 is SNHLY and CDR2 FYNNEI. After removal of 3 bases from V and 4 bases from J, the junction contained 8 bases not matched to a gene. This CDR3 region has 16 residues. The CDR3 is CASSESARGLYNEQFF. CDR3 sequence (DNA): TGTGCCAGCAGTGAGTCGGCCAGGGGGCTGTACAATGAGCAGTTCTTC.

This clonotype has a count of ten or more. The chain carries TRBV30 and TRBJ2-7; TRBD1 matches at 9 bases. V dropped 3 bases and J dropped 2; count of bases not matched to a gene: 2. Looked up from germline, CDR1 is GTSNPN and CDR2 is SVGIG (reference sequence). The CDR3 has 13 amino acids. The DNA for the CDR3 is TGTGCCTGGAGACGACAGGGGGCCTACGAGCAGTACTTC. Encoded protein: CAWRRQGAYEQYF.

Many counts were recorded for this clonotype. This chain uses TRBV4-1 with TRBJ2-1, with 8 bases that match TRBD2. V dropped 2 bases and J dropped 4; count of bases not matched to a gene: 10. The germline V gene encodes CDR1 MGHRA and CDR2 YSYEKL. This CDR3 contains 17 residues. CDR3 in DNA: TGCGCCAGCAGCCAATTCTTGAGCGGGAGCCCTTACAATGAGCAGTTCTTC. Translation: CASSQFLSGSPYNEQFF.

The chain combines TRBV28 with TRBJ2-7, with 7 bases matching TRBD1. With V trimmed by 5 bases and J by 11 bases, 12 bases remained unmatched. Germline V lookup: CDR1 MDHEN, CDR2 SYDVKM. The CDR3 is made up of 13 amino acids. In DNA form, the CDR3 reads TGTGCCAGCAGTCCAGACAGGGCGCGTAGGGAGTACTTC. It codes for CASSPDRARREYF. The entire variable domain, with the rest obtained from reference TRBV28 and TRBJ2-7, is as follows: DVKVTQSSRYLVKRTGEKVFLECVQDMDHENMFWYRQDPGLGLRLIYFSYDVKMKEKGDIPEGYSVSREKKERFSLILESASTNQTSMYLCASSPDRARREYFGPGTRLTVT.

This clonotype appeared many times. The DNA of the CDR3 is TGTGCCAGCAGTCCCATAACCGGGAACCACAATGAGCAGTTCTTC. Translation gives CASSPITGNHNEQFF. The V call is TRBV27, the J call TRBJ2-1; D might be TRBD2 (5 bases). The CDR3 consists of 15 residues. The V gene's germline CDR1 is MNHEY and CDR2 SMNVEV (reference sequence). The germline V and J ends were trimmed by 5 bases and 5 bases, with 16 bases remaining between them.